A selection of T cell receptor beta chains follows, all from one sample in a study of cytotoxic CD8 clonotypes in ibrutinib-treated CLL. Repertoires were generated with immunoSEQ multiplex PCR, while TCRdb's copy carries only in-frame clones and drops some. The sample records 100,000 to 150,000 clones, around 85% being singletons. Sequencing was performed on PBMCs, taken after 24 months of ibrutinib treatment. Receptors were obtained from a human donor with chronic lymphocytic leukemia. CDR3s include the opening cysteine and the closing phenylalanine or tryptophan. Each record gives: D gene, V gene, clone size, J gene, CDR3 DNA, CDR3 protein. The D gene is left open where the match is weak. Only part of the rows carry a size: once, few, many, or a class if the clone is expanded.

.,TRBV6-1,.,TRBJ1-3,TGTGCCAGCAGCCAATCTGGAAACACCATATATTTT,CASSQSGNTIYF
.,TRBV7-9,once,TRBJ2-3,TGTGCCAGCAGCCCGCTCCTGGGGGGGGGCGCGGATGGCACAGATACGCAGTATTTT,CASSPLLGGGADGTDTQYF
TRBD2,TRBV14,.,TRBJ2-1,TGTGCCAGCAGCCAAGGTAGCGGGCAGTACAATGAGCAGTTCTTC,CASSQGSGQYNEQFF
TRBD1,TRBV10-3,.,TRBJ1-6,TGTGCCATCAGTGCGGGACAGGGGGGCAATTCACCCCTCCACTTT,CAISAGQGGNSPLHF
.,TRBV7-2,.,TRBJ2-7,TGTGCCAGCAGCGGCGGGACAGCTTACGAGCAGTACTTC,CASSGGTAYEQYF
TRBD2,TRBV6-6,.,TRBJ2-7,TGTGCCAGCAGTTGGACTAGCGGATCCTACGAGCAGTACTTC,CASSWTSGSYEQYF
.,TRBV15,.,TRBJ2-7,TGTGCCACCAGCAGATCGACGACGACGACTAGGGGCTACGAGCAGTACTTC,CATSRSTTTTRGYEQYF
.,TRBV7-9,.,TRBJ1-1,TGTGCCAGCAGCTCCTGGACAGTCACTGAAGCTTTCTTT,CASSSWTVTEAFF
TRBD1,TRBV5-4,.,TRBJ1-5,TGTGCCAGCAGCTTCACAGGGCAGGGGGCGAGTCAGCCCCAGCATTTT,CASSFTGQGASQPQHF
.,TRBV28,.,TRBJ2-7,TGTGCCAGCAGTATCCCTATCTTAGGATCCTACGAGCAGTACTTC,CASSIPILGSYEQYF
.,TRBV18,.,TRBJ2-5,TGTGCCAGCTCCCGGGGCAAACAAGAGACCCAGTACTTC,CASSRGKQETQYF
.,TRBV6-1,.,TRBJ2-7,TGTGCCAGCAATCCCAGCGGCCCGGGCAACGAGCAGTACTTC,CASNPSGPGNEQYF
TRBD1,TRBV6-1,.,TRBJ1-1,TGTGCCAGCAGAGACAGGGGGCTCACTGAAGCTTTCTTT,CASRDRGLTEAFF
.,TRBV7-2,.,TRBJ2-2,TGTGCCAGCAGCTTATACACCGGGGAGCTGTTTTTT,CASSLYTGELFF
.,TRBV7-9,.,TRBJ2-2,TGTGCCAGCAGGCCCGGGAACACCGGGGAGCTGTTTTTT,CASRPGNTGELFF
TRBD2,TRBV7-2,.,TRBJ2-7,TGTGCCAGCAGCTTAATGGGCGGGAGGGCCTACGAGCAGTACTTC,CASSLMGGRAYEQYF
.,TRBV5-4,.,TRBJ1-1,TGTGCCAGCAGCTTGGTTGGGGGCGCTCATACTGAAGCTTTCTTT,CASSLVGGAHTEAFF
.,TRBV21-1,.,TRBJ2-1,TGTGCCAGCAGCGGACGTACAGGGCCCAGCTCCTACAATGAGCAGTTCTTC,CASSGRTGPSSYNEQFF
.,TRBV6-1,.,TRBJ2-5,TGTGCCAGCAGTGAAGGGCCTCCCGGGTGGACCCAGTACTTC,CASSEGPPGWTQYF
TRBD2,TRBV7-9,.,TRBJ2-7,TGTGCCAGCAGCCACGAAGCCGGACTAGCGGGAGTAGGCTACGAGCAGTACTTC,CASSHEAGLAGVGYEQYF
.,TRBV29-1,.,TRBJ1-2,TGCAGCGTGGGACTGACCAGCTTC,CSVGLTSF
.,TRBV14,.,TRBJ1-3,TGTGCCAGCAGCCAAGATCGCGAGTCTGGAAACACCATATATTTT,CASSQDRESGNTIYF